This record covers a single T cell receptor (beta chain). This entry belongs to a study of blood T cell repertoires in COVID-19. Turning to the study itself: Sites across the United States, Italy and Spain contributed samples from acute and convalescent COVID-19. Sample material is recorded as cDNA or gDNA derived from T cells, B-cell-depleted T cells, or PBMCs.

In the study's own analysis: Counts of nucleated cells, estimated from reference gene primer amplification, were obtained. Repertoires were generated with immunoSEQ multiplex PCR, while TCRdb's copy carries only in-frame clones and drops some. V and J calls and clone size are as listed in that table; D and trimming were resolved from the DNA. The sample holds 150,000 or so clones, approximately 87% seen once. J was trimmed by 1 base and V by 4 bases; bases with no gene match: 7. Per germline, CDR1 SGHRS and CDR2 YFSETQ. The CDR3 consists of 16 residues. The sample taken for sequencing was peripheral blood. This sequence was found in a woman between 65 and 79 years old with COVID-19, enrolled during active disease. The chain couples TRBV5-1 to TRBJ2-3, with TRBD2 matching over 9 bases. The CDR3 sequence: CASSPDRTSGTDTQYF. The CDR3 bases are TGCGCCAGCAGCCCCGACAGGACTAGCGGCACAGATACGCAGTATTTT.